This T cell receptor beta chain originates from a study of immune reconstitution after stem cell transplant in scleroderma. Trimming took 2 bases from V and 9 from J, leaving 14 bases between them. Germline CDR1 reads MNHEY; CDR2 reads SVGEGT. CDR3 length: 14 amino acids. Each CDR3 protein gets one entry after TCRdb re-called the RT-PCR reads with MiXCR. The repertoire holds around 6,000 distinct CDR3 sequences, with 7.5% to 9% as singletons. This sequence was found in a male donor with systemic sclerosis. V and J are TRBV6-2 or TRBV6-3 and TRBJ1-5; TRBD1 is a possible D gene (6 bases). The specimen was collected before or after autologous hematopoietic stem cell transplantation (not recorded which). CDR3 sequence reads: CASSYIGTFRPQHF. The DNA for the CDR3 is TGTGCCAGCAGTTACATTGGGACATTCCGGCCCCAGCATTTT.